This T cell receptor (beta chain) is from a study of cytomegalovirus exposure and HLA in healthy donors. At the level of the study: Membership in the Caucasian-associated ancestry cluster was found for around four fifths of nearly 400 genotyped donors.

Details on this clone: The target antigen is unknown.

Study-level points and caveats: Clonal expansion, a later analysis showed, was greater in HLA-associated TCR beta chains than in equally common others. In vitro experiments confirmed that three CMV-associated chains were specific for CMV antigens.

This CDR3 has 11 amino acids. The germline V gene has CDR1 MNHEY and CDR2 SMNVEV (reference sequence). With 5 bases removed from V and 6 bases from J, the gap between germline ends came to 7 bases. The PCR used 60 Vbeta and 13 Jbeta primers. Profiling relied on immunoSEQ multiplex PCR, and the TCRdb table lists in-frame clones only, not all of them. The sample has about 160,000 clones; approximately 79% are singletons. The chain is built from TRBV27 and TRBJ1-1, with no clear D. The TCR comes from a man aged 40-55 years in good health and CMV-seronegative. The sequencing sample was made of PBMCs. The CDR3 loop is CASSGSSEAFF. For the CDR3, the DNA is TGTGCCAGCAGTGGGAGTTCTGAAGCTTTCTTT.